Below, one TCR beta chain is given with its context. Each CDR3 protein is one row after TCRdb ran MiXCR on the 5' RACE reads. The table shows around 89,000 distinct CDR3 sequences, with roughly 15% occurring only once. Trimming took 5 bases from V and 8 from J; bases not matched to a gene: 2. The V gene's germline CDR1 is SNHLY and CDR2 FYNNEI. The CDR3 runs to 12 residues. This specimen belongs to a study of early T cells in non-severe SARS-CoV-2 infection. Turning to the study itself: Sequencing of unsorted whole blood was done on bulk RNA, leaving chains unpaired.

This sequence joins TRBV2 and TRBJ1-2; 10 bases are shared with TRBD1. What was sequenced was whole blood. The receptor's source is an adult who was a healthcare worker with PCR-confirmed SARS-CoV-2 infection or an uninfected control (not recorded which). CDR3 sequence (DNA): TGTGCCAGCAGTCCGGACAGGGGGGGCTACACCTTC. Translated, it gives CASSPDRGGYTF.